This T cell receptor beta chain comes out of a study of blood T cells in healthy people across ages (dated by TCRdb to about 2015). General notes on the study: In model experiments, template switching captured about one uniquely barcoded TCR beta cDNA molecule for every two T cells. To avoid experimental bias, donors of different ages were randomly spread across the sequencing lanes. The study analyzed two additional independent replicas of 1 million unique cDNA reads from the same blood draw for two donors, one aged 18 to 30 and one aged 80 or older. The donors were split into four age groups: young (average 16 years), middle-aged (around 37), aged (roughly 60) and long-lived (roughly 77). The study measured age-related changes in TCR beta repertoire diversity using deep sequencing normalized with unique cDNA molecular identifiers.

The CDR3 runs 15 amino acids, cysteine and phenylalanine included. The CDR3 DNA has 45 bases and is translated from base 1. Trimming takes 0 bases from V and 2 bases from J, and the germline ends sit 11 bases apart. The germline V gene yields SGHRS for CDR1 and YFSETQ for CDR2. Donors were 39 systemically healthy Caucasian individuals from Russia aged 6 to 90 years. Each donor gave around 9.5 milliliters of peripheral blood, collected into EDTA-treated Vacutainer tubes. Ficoll-Paque density-gradient centrifugation was used to isolate PBMCs, with at least 7 million obtained per sample. Trizol reagent was used to extract total RNA from PBMCs, with at least 6 micrograms per sample. For every donor, flow cytometry on a PBMC aliquot measured the percentage of naive CD45RAhigh/CD27high T cells. Note on this clonotype: Its antigen remains undetermined. No much larger clonotype is one base removed from it; base qualities were not supplied.

Overall study results and their limits: Observed TCR beta diversity per million T cells fell roughly linearly with age, and a significant reduction was already apparent by age around 36. Since profiling was done on bulk unsorted PBMCs, naive and antigen-experienced compartments could not be conclusively compared. The CMV infection status of donors was not known, potentially confounding age-related changes in expanded clonotypes. A strong correlation was found between observed TCR beta diversity and the percentage of naive T cells measured by flow cytometry. Compared with the aged group, the long-lived group had more naive CD4+ T cells, fewer expanded clones and increased TCR diversity, a pattern suggesting age selection. Estimates of total diversity based on one million sequenced T cells were considered lower bounds and underestimates.

Library preparation used 5' RACE. Sequencing was performed on an Illumina HiSeq 2500. The second PCR ran for roughly 7 to 11 cycles and used a J-beta primer mix along with a sample-barcoded 5' primer. A template-switch 5' adaptor carrying 12 random nucleotides introduced a unique molecular identifier onto each TCR beta cDNA molecule. At least 3 million CDR3-containing paired-end reads were obtained from each sample. First-strand cDNA was synthesized from all RNA with the Mint cDNA synthesis kit, primed by a TRBC-specific oligonucleotide. After uracil-DNA glycosylase treatment, a first 18-cycle PCR used universal primers M1SS and BC2_uni_R on all cDNA. Per the source publication's procedure: For normalization, 1 million high-quality reads, each with a distinct molecular identifier, were randomly selected from each sample. Instead of being binned into consensus sequences, reads with shared molecular identifiers were discarded. CDR3 identification, clonotype clustering and error correction used MiTCR with a Q25 quality threshold and the strictest error-elimination algorithm. Lower-bound total TCR beta diversity was estimated with a nonparametric unseen species model using Euler transformation. TCRdb handled the public reads itself, with Q25 trimming in fastp and clone calling in MiXCR, and kept productive beta chains. Each CDR3 protein appears once, grouped with its most common genes and DNA. What appears here as the V and J calls and clone size reflects TCRdb's work, not the paper's. The sample has 1.5 million to 2 million distinct CDR3 sequences on record, under 30% of them singletons. Roughly 8% of the sample is taken by the ten largest.

The receptor's source is a woman aged 30 to 39 in good health. The sequencing input was blood. The sequence links TRBV5-1 to TRBJ1-2, with the D gene not confidently named. CDR3 region: CASSLAGRENYGYTF. The nucleotides read TGCGCCAGCAGCTTGGCCGGGAGGGAAAACTATGGCTACACCTTC.